This T cell receptor beta chain was observed in a study of regulatory T cells in long-lasting Graves disease. Whole-study results and caveats: Sharing of public clonotypes was greater in persistent patients (about 2,700) than in new patients (around 930).

This clonotype was seen ten or more times. The antigen remains unidentified. Germline V lookup: CDR1 WSHSY, CDR2 SAAADI. V lost 8 bases and J 0 bases, leaving 14 bases between the germline ends. CDR3 length: 15 amino acids. Described time point: newly diagnosed GD, antithyroid drugs for less than 3 months. RNA extracted from PBMCs served as the sequencing template. According to the study, TCR beta libraries were built with iRepertoire HTBI primers and CDR3-region Arm-PCR. TCRdb re-called the multiplex PCR reads with MiXCR, one entry per CDR3 protein. This sample carries approximately 540,000 distinct CDR3 sequences, around 12% of them seen once, and the ten largest clones take about 8.9%. Another study also made use of these data, one on T cells in Graves' hyperthyroidism and ophthalmopathy. From that second work: Among the patients, aged 18 to 65, hyperthyroidism was newly diagnosed and had lasted under 2 months.

The chain employs TRBV10-2 and TRBJ2-1, with D possibly being TRBD2 (5 bases). The source material was peripheral blood mononuclear cells (PBMCs), sampled at new diagnosis, from a patient treated with antithyroid drugs. The TCR was taken from a woman younger than 45 with Graves disease. CDR3 region: CASLRTVSSYNEQFF. The DNA for the CDR3 is TGCGCCAGCTTAAGGACTGTTAGCTCCTACAATGAGCAGTTCTTC.